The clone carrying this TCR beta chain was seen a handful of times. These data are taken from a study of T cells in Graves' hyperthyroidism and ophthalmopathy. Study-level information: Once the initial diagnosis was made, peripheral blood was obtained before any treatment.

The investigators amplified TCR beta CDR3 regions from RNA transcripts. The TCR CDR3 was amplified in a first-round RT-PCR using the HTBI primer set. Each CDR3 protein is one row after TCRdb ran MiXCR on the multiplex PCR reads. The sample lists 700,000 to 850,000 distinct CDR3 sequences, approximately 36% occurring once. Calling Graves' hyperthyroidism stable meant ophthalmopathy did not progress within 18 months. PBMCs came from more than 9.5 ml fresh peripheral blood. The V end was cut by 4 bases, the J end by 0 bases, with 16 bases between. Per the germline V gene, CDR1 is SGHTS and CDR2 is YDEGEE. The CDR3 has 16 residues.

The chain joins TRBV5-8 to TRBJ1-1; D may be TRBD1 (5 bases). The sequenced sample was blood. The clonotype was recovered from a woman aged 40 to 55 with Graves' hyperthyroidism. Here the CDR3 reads CASSAPTGTVNTEAFF. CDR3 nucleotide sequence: TGTGCCAGCAGCGCACCCACCGGGACGGTGAACACTGAAGCTTTCTTT.